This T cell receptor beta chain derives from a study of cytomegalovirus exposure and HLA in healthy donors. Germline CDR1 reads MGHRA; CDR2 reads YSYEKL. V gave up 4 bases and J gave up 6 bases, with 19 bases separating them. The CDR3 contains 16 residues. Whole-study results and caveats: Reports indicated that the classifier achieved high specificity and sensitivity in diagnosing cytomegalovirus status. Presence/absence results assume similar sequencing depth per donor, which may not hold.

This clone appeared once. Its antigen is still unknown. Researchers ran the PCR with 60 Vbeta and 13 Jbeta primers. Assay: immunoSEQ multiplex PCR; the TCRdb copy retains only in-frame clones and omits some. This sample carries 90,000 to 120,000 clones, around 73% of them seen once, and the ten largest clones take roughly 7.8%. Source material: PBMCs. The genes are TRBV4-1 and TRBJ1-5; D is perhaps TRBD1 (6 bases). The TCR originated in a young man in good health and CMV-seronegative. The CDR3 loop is CASSRGLARGPQPQHF. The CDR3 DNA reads TGCGCCAGCAGCCGCGGGCTGGCCAGGGGTCCTCAGCCCCAGCATTTT.